The rows below give T cell receptor beta chains drawn from one sample of a study of T cells after yellow fever vaccination. TCRdb recomputed calls from the 5' RACE reads with MiXCR, one row per CDR3 protein. The data contain a few hundred thousand distinct CDR3 sequences, approximately 8% of them seen just once; the ten biggest clones take up around 3.1%. Sequences were derived from CD4+ T cells sorted from PBMCs, sampled 5 days after the yellow fever booster vaccination. Receptor source: a man aged 18-30 years who received the YFV17D yellow fever vaccine. Both conserved end residues are part of each CDR3.

V gene: TRBV11-2; CDR3 protein: CASSLPVGQETQYF
V gene: TRBV6-5; CDR3 protein: CASSLTRGVSPLHF
V gene: TRBV4-2; CDR3 protein: CASSRRFLDTQYF
V gene: TRBV6-1; CDR3 protein: CASSEGSGVEKLFF
V gene: TRBV11-2; CDR3 protein: CASSSGQTTEAFF
V gene: TRBV18; CDR3 protein: CASSTATGELFF
V gene: TRBV19; CDR3 protein: CASSISGGAAKNIQYF
V gene: TRBV12-3/TRBV12-4; CDR3 protein: CASSPGGPYGYTF
V gene: TRBV20-1; CDR3 protein: CSARDRKGEQFF
V gene: TRBV11-2; CDR3 protein: CASSLSPGPGELFF
V gene: TRBV7-8; CDR3 protein: CASSLAKLGNTIYF
V gene: TRBV5-4; CDR3 protein: CASSLKVAGGPADTQYF
V gene: TRBV2; CDR3 protein: CASRGLENEQFF
V gene: TRBV2; CDR3 protein: CASGDSNQPQHF
V gene: TRBV7-3; CDR3 protein: CASSREPSGTQYF
V gene: TRBV6-5; CDR3 protein: CASRARQGRGTGELFF
V gene: TRBV19; CDR3 protein: CASSTHKGSLETQYF
V gene: TRBV6-2/TRBV6-3; CDR3 protein: CASRPFRQRTDTQYF
V gene: TRBV2; CDR3 protein: CASSRQNAPRKLFF
V gene: TRBV20-1; CDR3 protein: CSASAESGAEAFF